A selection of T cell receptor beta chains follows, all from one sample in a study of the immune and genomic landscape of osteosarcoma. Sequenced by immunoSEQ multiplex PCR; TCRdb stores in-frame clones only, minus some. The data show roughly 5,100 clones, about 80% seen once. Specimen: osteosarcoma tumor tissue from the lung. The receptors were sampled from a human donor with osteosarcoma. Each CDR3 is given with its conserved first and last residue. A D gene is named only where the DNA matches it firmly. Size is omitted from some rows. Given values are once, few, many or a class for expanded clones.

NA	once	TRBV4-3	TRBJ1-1	CASTFGVGANTEAFF	TGCGCCAGTACTTTCGGGGTAGGGGCGAACACTGAAGCTTTCTTT
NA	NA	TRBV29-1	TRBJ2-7	CSVEVGDSYEQYF	TGCAGCGTAGAAGTCGGGGATTCCTACGAGCAGTACTTC
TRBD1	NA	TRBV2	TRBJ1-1	CASRTGQGSGTEAFF	TGTGCCAGCAGGACGGGACAGGGAAGTGGCACTGAAGCTTTCTTT
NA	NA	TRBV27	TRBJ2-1	CASSLGGNEQFF	TGTGCCAGCAGTTTAGGGGGCAATGAGCAGTTCTTC
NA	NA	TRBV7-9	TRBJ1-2	CASSFWGFHGYTF	TGTGCCAGCAGCTTTTGGGGGTTCCATGGCTACACCTTC
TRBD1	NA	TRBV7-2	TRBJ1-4	CASSLVGQGKLFF	TGTGCCAGCAGCTTAGTGGGACAGGGTAAACTGTTTTTT
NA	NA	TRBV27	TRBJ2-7	CASSPLRPGQIYEQYF	TGTGCCAGCAGTCCACTCCGGCCCGGACAGATCTACGAGCAGTACTTC
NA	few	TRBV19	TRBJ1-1	CASSIDRRKNTEAFF	TGTGCCAGTAGTATAGATCGGCGCAAGAACACTGAAGCTTTCTTT
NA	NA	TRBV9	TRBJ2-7	CASSPPQGTSYEQYF	TGTGCCAGCAGCCCCCCACAGGGGACTTCCTACGAGCAGTACTTC
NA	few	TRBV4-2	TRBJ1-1	CASSQGGRDWMNTEAFF	TGTGCCAGCAGCCAAGGTGGCAGGGACTGGATGAACACTGAAGCTTTCTTT
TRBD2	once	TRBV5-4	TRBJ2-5	CASSLVGGSDQETQYF	TGTGCCAGCAGCTTGGTTGGCGGGAGTGACCAAGAGACCCAGTACTTC
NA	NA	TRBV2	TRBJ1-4	CASSVRSGNEKLFF	TGTGCCAGCAGTGTGAGGTCGGGTAATGAAAAACTGTTTTTT
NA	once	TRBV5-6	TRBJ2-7	CASSRTAYEQYF	TGTGCCAGCAGCAGGACAGCGTACGAGCAGTACTTC
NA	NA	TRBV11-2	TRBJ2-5	CASSLLPETQYF	TGTGCCAGCAGCTTACTTCCTGAGACCCAGTACTTC
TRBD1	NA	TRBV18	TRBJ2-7	CASSPPTGGLHEQYF	TGTGCCAGCTCACCTCCAACAGGGGGTCTCCACGAGCAGTACTTC
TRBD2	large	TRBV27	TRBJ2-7	CASSLGGFEQYF	TGTGCCAGCAGTTTGGGAGGGTTCGAGCAGTACTTC
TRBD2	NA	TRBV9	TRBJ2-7	CASSALLAGGLGEQYF	TGTGCCAGCAGCGCCCTACTGGCGGGAGGCCTTGGCGAGCAGTACTTC
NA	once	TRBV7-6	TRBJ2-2	CASSLGTTTGELFF	TGTGCCAGCAGCTTAGGGACTACCACCGGGGAGCTGTTTTTT
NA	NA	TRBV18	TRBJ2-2	CASSPQRDTGELFF	TGTGCCAGCTCACCTCAAAGGGACACCGGGGAGCTGTTTTTT
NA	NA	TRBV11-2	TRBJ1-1	CASSFVTEAFF	TGTGCCAGCAGCTTTGTCACTGAAGCTTTCTTT
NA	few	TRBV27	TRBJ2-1	CASSPYSGYEQFF	TGTGCCAGCAGCCCATATTCGGGTTATGAGCAGTTCTTC
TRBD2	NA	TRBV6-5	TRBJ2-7	CASSLGLAPYEQYF	TGTGCCAGCAGCCTTGGACTAGCCCCCTACGAGCAGTACTTC
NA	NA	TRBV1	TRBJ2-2	CTSRDSCLSPHTGELFF	TGCACCAGCAGGGACTCCTGCCTTTCCCCCCACACCGGGGAGCTGTTTTTT
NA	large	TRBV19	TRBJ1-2	CASSQTGTLLTTYGYTF	TGTGCCAGTAGTCAAACCGGGACGCTCCTAACGACCTATGGCTACACCTTC
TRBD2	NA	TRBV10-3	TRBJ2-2	CAISETKRGGTGELFF	TGTGCCATCAGTGAGACCAAGCGGGGGGGCACCGGGGAGCTGTTTTTT
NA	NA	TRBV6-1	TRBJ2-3	CASSELPSTGTQYF	TGTGCCAGCAGTGAACTCCCCTCGACAGGTACGCAGTATTTT
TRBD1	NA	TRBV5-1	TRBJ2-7	CASDSGTGRGEQYF	TGCGCCAGTGATTCCGGGACAGGGCGCGGCGAGCAGTACTTC
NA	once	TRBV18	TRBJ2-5	CASSPPDRREETQYF	TGTGCCAGCTCACCACCGGACCGACGGGAAGAGACCCAGTACTTC
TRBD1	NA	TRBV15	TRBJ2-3	CATSRDRFRQGRDTDTQYF	TGTGCCACCAGCAGAGATAGATTCCGACAGGGGCGGGACACAGATACGCAGTATTTT
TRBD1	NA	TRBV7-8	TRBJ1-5	CASSLDRVLNQPQHF	TGTGCCAGCAGCTTGGACAGGGTTCTCAATCAGCCCCAGCATTTT
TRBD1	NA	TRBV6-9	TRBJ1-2	CASSAGQGRGYTF	TGTGCCAGCAGCGCGGGACAGGGTCGTGGCTACACCTTC
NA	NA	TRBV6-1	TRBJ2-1	CASSGVSGLYYNEQFF	TGTGCCAGCAGTGGCGTTAGCGGCCTCTACTACAATGAGCAGTTCTTC
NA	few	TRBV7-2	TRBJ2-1	CASSSPTGSYNEQFF	TGTGCCAGCAGCTCCCCGACCGGGAGTTACAATGAGCAGTTCTTC
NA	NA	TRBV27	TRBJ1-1	CASSSGPYGNTEAFF	TGTGCCAGCAGTTCCGGACCCTACGGGAACACTGAAGCTTTCTTT
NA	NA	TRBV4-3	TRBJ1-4	CASSQDIFFGGFNEKLFF	TGCGCCAGCAGCCAAGACATCTTCTTTGGAGGGTTTAATGAAAAACTGTTTTTT
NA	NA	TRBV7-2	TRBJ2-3	CASSSSGLAGDTQYF	TGTGCCAGCAGCTCCAGCGGTCTAGCAGGGGATACGCAGTATTTT
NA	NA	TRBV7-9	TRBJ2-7	CASSLGLGTEQYF	TGTGCCAGCAGCTTAGGATTAGGGACAGAGCAGTACTTC
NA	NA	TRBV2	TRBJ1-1	CASSLTGLDTEAFF	TGTGCCAGCAGTTTAACAGGGTTGGACACTGAAGCTTTCTTT
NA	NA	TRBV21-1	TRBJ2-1	CASSKRGQIGPYNEQFF	TGTGCCAGCAGCAAAAGGGGACAGATTGGACCTTACAATGAGCAGTTCTTC